The TCR beta chain described here comes from a study of response to subunit inactivated influenza vaccine. From germline, CDR1 is SGHAT and CDR2 FQNNGV. V shed 0 bases and J shed 1 base, with 14 bases lying between them. The CDR3 runs 17 residues. TCRdb itself ran the RT-PCR reads through MiXCR, one entry per CDR3 protein. The sample records about 570,000 distinct CDR3 sequences, roughly 10% being singletons. Study results and limitations: Authors suggested each seasonal influenza vaccination recruits few new T cells.

This clonotype was seen at least ten times. What it recognizes is unknown. This TCR came from a middle-aged man who received an inactivated influenza vaccine. The specimen comprised PBMCs from blood, sampled on the day of vaccination. The gene calls are TRBV11-2 and TRBJ2-3; tentative D call: TRBD2 (6 bases). The CDR3 nucleotides are TGTGCCAGCAGCTTAGATCGGGGGACCCCAGGCACAGATACGCAGTATTTT. Translating it yields CASSLDRGTPGTDTQYF.